These 14 T cell receptor beta chains were sequenced from one sample in a study of lymphopenia after photon versus proton radiotherapy (dated by TCRdb to about 2019). The library was built by means of the immunoSEQ multiplex PCR assay. TCRdb obtained this table from immuneACCESS and retained in-frame rearrangements with V and J assigned. These tables miss some clones; where compared with another copy, unresolved V genes account for less than half of the shortfall, and the remainder is unexplained. The sample profile shows tens of thousands of clones; around 85% of them were found once. About 1.9% of the sample is held by the ten biggest clonotypes. The sample consisted of peripheral blood, taken from a patient treated with proton-based radiotherapy. These receptors came from a man aged 55 to 69 with pancreatic cancer.

V usage is TRBV30 and J usage is TRBJ2-5; 7 bases agree with TRBD1. From germline, CDR1 is GTSNPN and CDR2 SVGIG (reference sequence). Trimming removed 6 bases from V and 0 bases from J; junction bases left unmatched: 13. The CDR3 covers 16 residues. CDR3: CACMTGRAEYQETQYF. CDR3 DNA: TGTGCCTGTATGACAGGGCGGGCGGAGTACCAAGAGACCCAGTACTTC.

The V call is TRBV5-4, the J call TRBJ2-5; TRBD2 matches 12 bases. CDR1 is SGHNT, CDR2 YYREEE, per germline (reference sequence). V dropped 0 bases and J dropped 1; count of bases not matched to a gene: 1. The CDR3 has 16 amino acids. Here the CDR3 reads CASSLGLAGVQETQYF. CDR3 nucleotides: TGTGCCAGCAGCTTGGGACTAGCGGGAGTCCAAGAGACCCAGTACTTC.

This clone showed up just a few times. The chain is built from TRBV13 and TRBJ1-4, with 7 bases lining up with TRBD1. The germline CDR1 and CDR2 sequences are PRHDT and FYEKMQ (reference sequence). The length of the CDR3 is 14 residues. J was trimmed by 14 bases and V by 5 bases; bases with no gene match: 14. This chain's CDR3 is CASSPSRDSGRLFF. CDR3 sequence (DNA): TGTGCCAGCAGCCCGTCCCGGGACAGTGGACGGCTGTTTTTT.

This clone was observed a few times. The chain joins TRBV4-1 to TRBJ1-2, with no clear D. The CDR3 totals 14 residues. With 1 base removed from V and 6 bases from J, the gap between germline ends came to 12 bases. Per germline, CDR1 MGHRA and CDR2 YSYEKL. CDR3 residues: CASSQVRRGDGYTF. The CDR3 region has the DNA TGCGCCAGCAGCCAAGTACGCCGCGGCGATGGCTACACCTTC.

The rearrangement uses TRBV21-1 and TRBJ2-7; the table gives TRBD2 as D, unverified against the DNA. TRBV21-1 is annotated as a pseudogene. This CDR3 contains 21 residues. The CDR3 reads CASSKSGRLAGAVESSYEQYF. The CDR3 nucleotides are TGTGCCAGCAGCAAATCTGGGAGACTAGCGGGAGCTGTCGAGAGCTCCTACGAGCAGTACTTC.

The chain combines TRBV7-2 with TRBJ2-1, with 8 bases matching TRBD2. With 5 bases clipped from V and 3 bases from J, the junction kept 15 bases outside the gene matches. Germline V CDR1 and CDR2: SGHTA, FQGNSA. This CDR3 spans 18 amino acids. The CDR3 sequence: CASSPVGVIGRDYNEQFF. The CDR3 coding sequence is TGTGCCAGCAGCCCGGTCGGGGTGATCGGGAGGGACTACAATGAGCAGTTCTTC. The full variable domain, in which reference TRBV7-2 and TRBJ2-1 provide the parts outside the CDR3, is GAGVSQSPSNKVTEKGKDVELRCDPISGHTALYWYRQSLGQGLEFLIYFQGNSAPDKSGLPSDRFSAERTGGSVSTLTIQRTQQEDSAVYLCASSPVGVIGRDYNEQFFGPGTRLTVL.

The chain is built from TRBV7-6 and TRBJ2-1; no definite D call. Trimming shortened V by 2 bases and J by 3 bases, and 17 bases separated the two germline ends. From germline, CDR1 is SGHVS and CDR2 FNYEAQ. This CDR3 region has 17 residues. CDR3 bases: TGTGCCAGCAGCTTAACTCCTCGAACAGCTCACTACAATGAGCAGTTCTTC. Its translation: CASSLTPRTAHYNEQFF.

The V call is TRBV11-2, the J call TRBJ2-5, with 12 bases lining up with TRBD2. The CDR3 is made up of 15 amino acids. V lost 8 bases to trimming and J lost 5 bases; unmatched junction nucleotides: 9. The germline V gene encodes CDR1 SGHAT and CDR2 FQNNGV. The CDR3 region is CASLPSGRARETQYF. DNA of the CDR3: TGTGCCAGCCTTCCTAGCGGGAGGGCCCGGGAGACCCAGTACTTC.

The V gene is TRBV7-3, the J gene TRBJ2-2; the D gene is possibly TRBD1 (6 bases). Looked up from germline, CDR1 is SGHTA and CDR2 is FQGTGA. The ends were cut back, 6 bases at V and 4 bases at J, with 15 bases in the middle. This CDR3 has 15 amino acids. The CDR3 protein is CASSPRRTATGELFF. In DNA, the CDR3 is TGTGCCAGCAGTCCTCGGCGGACAGCCACCGGGGAGCTGTTTTTT. The variable domain in full, completed from reference TRBV7-3 and TRBJ2-2, reads GAGVSQTPSNKVTEKGKYVELRCDPISGHTALYWYRQSLGQGPEFLIYFQGTGAADDSGLPNDRFFAVRPEGSVSTLKIQRTERGDSAVYLCASSPRRTATGELFFGEGSRLTVL.

CDR3 sequence: CAIGSSVTYEQYF. The CDR3 DNA is TGTGCCATCGGTAGCTCTGTTACCTACGAGCAGTACTTC. The chain couples TRBV10-3 to TRBJ2-7; no firm D call. Germline loops: CDR1 ENHRY, CDR2 SYGVKD. This CDR3 has 13 amino acids. Deletions cut 8 bases from V and 2 bases from J, with 13 bases between.

The rearrangement joins TRBV21-1 to TRBJ1-1; no DNA check was done on the table's D call, TRBD1. TRBV21-1 counts as a pseudogene. The CDR3 covers 17 residues. The CDR3 sequence is CASSKTGKGAVDTEAFF. In nucleotides, the CDR3 is TGTGCCAGCAGCAAAACGGGGAAGGGGGCGGTTGACACTGAAGCTTTCTTT.

V gene TRBV7-3 combines with J gene TRBJ2-3, with D possibly being TRBD2 (6 bases). Germline-derived CDR1 and CDR2 are SGHTA and FQGTGA. The CDR3 is made up of 12 amino acids. Trimming left V 3 bases short and J 13 bases short, with 14 bases between. The CDR3 sequence: CASSFDGGAKYF. The CDR3 region has the DNA TGTGCCAGCAGCTTCGATGGCGGGGCGAAGTATTTT.

The V and J genes are TRBV19 and TRBJ2-5; the match to TRBD1 covers 10 bases. The J segment lost 5 bases and the V segment lost 5 bases, leaving 8 bases of the junction unmatched. Germline V gives CDR1 LNHDA, CDR2 SQIVND (reference sequence). The CDR3 consists of 15 residues. The CDR3 DNA sequence: TGTGCCAGTAGTGCCCGGACAGGGGGGAGCGAGACCCAGTACTTC. Amino acid sequence: CASSARTGGSETQYF. The entire variable domain, with the rest obtained from reference TRBV19 and TRBJ2-5, is as follows: DGGITQSPKYLFRKEGQNVTLSCEQNLNHDAMYWYRQDPGQGLRLIYYSQIVNDFQKGDIAEGYSVSREKKESFPLTVTSAQKNPTAFYLCASSARTGGSETQYFGPGTRLLVL.

The chain employs TRBV29-1 and TRBJ2-3; 10 nucleotides match TRBD2. V gave up 8 bases and J gave up 1 base; unmatched junction bases: 6. Germline V gene data show CDR1 as SQVTM and CDR2 as ANQGSEA. The CDR3 has 14 amino acids. The DNA of the CDR3 is TGCAGCTCATGGACTAGCGGCCGCACAGATACGCAGTATTTT. Its protein product is CSSWTSGRTDTQYF.